Sequencing of this T cell receptor (beta chain) was carried out in a study of T cell responses to AZD1222 COVID-19 vaccine. Measured with immunoSEQ multiplex PCR; TCRdb has only the in-frame clones, and not every one. The sample carries fewer than 85,000 clones, around 87% recorded once. On this clone itself: Its antigen is unknown.

Points from the study as a whole: White British ancestry dominated among donors, who included more females, and clonal diversity was possibly underestimated. Nearly half of spike-specific TCRs reportedly target unmutated variant regions. AZD1222 recipients seropositive at baseline numbered only 5 to 7.

CDR1 is MDHEN and CDR2 is SYDVKM in the germline V gene. CDR3 length: 23 amino acids. V dropped 5 bases and J dropped 2; count of bases not matched to a gene: 26. Sample: peripheral blood, taken on day 0 of AZD1222 vaccination. The chain joins TRBV28 to TRBJ1-6; 8 positions agree with TRBD1. The source is an adult in good health. The CDR3 spells CASSQWIWDRSDAGAPYNSPLHF. CDR3 DNA sequence: TGTGCCAGCAGTCAGTGGATTTGGGACAGGTCTGATGCGGGTGCTCCCTATAATTCACCCCTCCACTTT.